One and the same sample provided the 9 T cell receptor beta chains below, sequenced in a study of blood T cell repertoires in COVID-19. Clones were sequenced by immunoSEQ multiplex PCR, and TCRdb holds only the in-frame ones, with some missing. The sample has approximately 150,000 clones; roughly four fifths are singletons. Material: peripheral blood. These receptors came from a man between 65 and 85 years old who had recovered from COVID-19.

This clone was detected only a few times. This chain uses TRBV6-1 with TRBJ1-5; no clear D gene. The CDR3 has 11 residues. V gave up 2 bases and J gave up 11 bases, with 7 bases separating them. CDR1 is MNHNS, CDR2 SASEGT, per germline. The CDR3 coding sequence is TGTGCCAGCAGTGAATGGAGGGCCCAGCATTTT. This translates into CASSEWRAQHF.

This clone has ten or more counts. V and J are TRBV7-8 and TRBJ2-1; tentative D call: TRBD2 (6 bases). Germline V gene sequence: CDR1 SGHVS, CDR2 FQNEAQ. CDR3 length: 14 amino acids. V lost 5 bases, J lost 9 bases, and 17 bases lay in between. The CDR3 sequence: CASSPGAGSGEQFF. CDR3 in DNA: TGTGCCAGCAGCCCCGGGGCGGGGAGCGGTGAGCAGTTCTTC.

The chain links TRBV2 to TRBJ2-3, with 11 positions matching TRBD2. There are 20 residues in the CDR3. The V gene's germline CDR1 is SNHLY and CDR2 FYNNEI. Trimming removed 0 bases from V and 0 bases from J; junction bases left unmatched: 11. This CDR3 reads CASSEALGIAGGHSTDTQYF. Written as DNA, the CDR3 is TGTGCCAGCAGTGAAGCGCTGGGGATAGCGGGAGGGCATAGCACAGATACGCAGTATTTT.

The CDR3, as DNA: TGTGCCACCCAGCACCACGGGAAGGGTGAGCAGTTCTTC. As protein: CATQHHGKGEQFF. The chain joins TRBV10-3 to TRBJ2-1, with D possibly matching TRBD2 (5 bases). The CDR3 has 13 residues. Germline CDR1 is ENHRY and CDR2 is SYGVKD. V lost 10 bases and J 9 bases, leaving 19 bases between the germline ends.

V and J are TRBV4-1 and TRBJ1-5; D remains unclear. The V end was cut by 4 bases, the J end by 5 bases, with 12 bases between. This CDR3 contains 14 residues. Germline V gives CDR1 MGHRA, CDR2 YSYEKL. CDR3 loop: CASSPTEKYQPQHF. Written as DNA, the CDR3 is TGCGCCAGCAGCCCAACAGAGAAATATCAGCCCCAGCATTTT.

As to this clone: Distinct nucleotide sequences in the sample also encode this CDR3. The chain couples TRBV7-2 to TRBJ1-1; the D is unclear. In germline, CDR1 is SGHTA, CDR2 FQGNSA. V lost 2 bases, J lost 5 bases, and 9 bases lay in between. This CDR3 is built from 13 residues. CDR3 nucleotide sequence: TGTGCCAGCAGCTTAACCGGGGTAACTGAAGCTTTCTTT. It specifies CASSLTGVTEAFF.

This sequence joins TRBV10-2 and TRBJ1-6; perhaps TRBD1 as D (6 bases). Trimming removed 2 bases at V and 10 bases at J, with 15 bases between. The CDR3 has 15 residues. Looked up from germline, CDR1 is WSHSY and CDR2 is SAAADI. CDR3 nucleotide sequence: TGCGCCAGCAGTGAGCGGGGGGCCTTAGAGTCACCCCTCCACTTT. It codes for CASSERGALESPLHF.

The chain couples TRBV5-1 to TRBJ1-2; D perhaps matches TRBD1 (5 bases). V was clipped by 0 bases and J by 4 bases, with 10 bases between them. The CDR3 has 14 residues. Germline assignment: CDR1 SGHRS and CDR2 YFSETQ. The chain's CDR3 is CASSLEGATYGYTF. The CDR3 DNA follows: TGCGCCAGCAGCTTGGAAGGGGCCACCTATGGCTACACCTTC.

The chain carries TRBV7-9 and TRBJ1-6, with TRBD1 matching 10 bases. V was clipped by 5 bases and J by 3 bases; unmatched bases: 4. The CDR3 consists of 16 residues. Germline-derived CDR1 and CDR2 are SEHNR and FQNEAQ (reference sequence). In DNA form, the CDR3 reads TGTGCCAGCAGCGCGACAGGGGGCCACTATAATTCACCCCTCCACTTT. Translated: CASSATGGHYNSPLHF.